Described below is a single TCR beta chain sequence and its context. A much larger clone is a single base away; this may be a read error. V was trimmed by 5 bases and J by 3 bases, leaving 14 bases between them. CDR3 length: 15 residues. CDR1 is SGHTA, CDR2 FQGNSA, per germline. Amplification of TCR beta CDR3 regions was performed using RNA transcripts as template. Initially, a first-round RT-PCR of the TCR CDR3 employed the HTBI primer set. A single record per CDR3 protein comes from TCRdb applying MiXCR to the multiplex PCR reads. The sample records some 620,000 distinct CDR3 sequences, about 16% being singletons. This entry belongs to a study of T cells in Graves' hyperthyroidism and ophthalmopathy. Study-wide background: Peripheral blood specimens were obtained at initial diagnosis, prior to any treatment.

Lactation, pregnancy, other autoimmune disease or uncontrolled infection excluded patients. 10 ml fresh peripheral blood yielded the PBMCs. Sequenced material: blood. The chain recombines TRBV7-2 with TRBJ2-4; D ambiguous. This sequence originates from a woman between 25 and 40 years old with Graves' hyperthyroidism. CDR3 nucleotides: TGTGCCAGCAGCGTATGGTTAGACGGCAAAAACATTCAGTACTTC. It codes for CASSVWLDGKNIQYF.